Reported below is one TCR beta chain. Antigen: not known. This sample was included in a study of cytotoxic CD8 clonotypes in ibrutinib-treated CLL. General study points: Having risen at ibrutinib response, clonality had fallen back toward baseline by progression.

CDR3 length: 15 residues. Between the trimmed V and J ends, which lost 6 bases and 3 bases, there was a span of 12 bases. Germline-derived CDR1 and CDR2 are LNHDA and SQIVND (reference sequence). Here immunoSEQ multiplex PCR was the method, and the copy in TCRdb shows in-frame clones only, minus some. The sample has 150,000 to 250,000 clones, 55% to 85% seen once. The chain recombines TRBV19 with TRBJ2-6; no firm D call. Material: PBMCs, obtained after 24 months of ibrutinib treatment. This receptor was taken from a human donor with chronic lymphocytic leukemia. The CDR3, as DNA: TGTGCCAGTAGGCCATGGGCCGTTGGGGCCAACGTCCTGACTTTC. Translated: CASRPWAVGANVLTF.